The 20 T cell receptor beta chains presented below share a single source sample, sequenced in a study of prognosis after radiotherapy for stage I lung cancer. The genomic DNA TCR beta CDR3 region underwent two rounds of multiplex PCR. Individual primers that were specific to each TRBV and TRBJ gene served in first-round PCR. From the multiplex PCR reads, TCRdb called clonotypes with MiXCR, one entry per CDR3 protein. The data hold about 20,000 distinct CDR3 sequences, with about 40% observed a single time. The material sequenced was PBMCs, taken before or after stereotactic body radiation therapy (not recorded which). The receptor set was obtained from a donor of 50 years or more with non-small cell lung cancer.

This clonotype was found many times. V is TRBV5-4 and J is TRBJ1-5; a possible D gene is TRBD1 (5 bases). Germline V CDR1 and CDR2: SGHNT, YYREEE (reference sequence). Between the trimmed V and J ends, which lost 4 bases and 7 bases, there was a span of 18 bases. The CDR3 contains 15 residues. This CDR3 is CASSPSPGSGQPQHF. In nucleotides, the CDR3 is TGTGCCAGCAGCCCCTCCCCAGGGTCGGGGCAGCCCCAGCATTTT.

The chain is built from TRBV6-5 and TRBJ1-2; TRBD1 agrees at 8 bases. V lost 4 bases to trimming and J lost 5 bases; unmatched junction nucleotides: 6. The CDR3 has 14 amino acids. Per the germline V gene, CDR1 is MNHEY and CDR2 is SVGAGI. DNA for the CDR3: TGTGCCAGCAGTTCCCAGGGGGCCTCTTATGGCTACACCTTC. Protein sequence: CASSSQGASYGYTF.

Notes on this clonotype: A far larger clone is only one base removed, so a read error is likely. The DNA for the CDR3 is TGTGCCAGCATCCCGAACTACAATGAGCAGTTCTTC. This translates into CASIPNYNEQFF. V and J are TRBV6-2 or TRBV6-3 and TRBJ2-1; D remains ambiguous. The germline V gene has CDR1 MNHEY and CDR2 SVGEGT. The germline V and J ends were trimmed by 7 bases and 3 bases, with 7 bases remaining between them. The CDR3 is 12 residues long.

This clonotype has at least ten counts. A much bigger clone sits one base away, suggesting this may be a read error. The rearrangement links TRBV11-2 to TRBJ1-2; 10 bases align to TRBD1. Germline V lookup: CDR1 SGHAT, CDR2 FQNNGV. The CDR3 is 12 amino acids. CDR3 sequence (DNA): TGTGCCAGCATCGGACAGGGGGTTGGCCACACCTTC. Translated, it gives CASIGQGVGHTF.

This sequence joins TRBV6-1 and TRBJ1-2; perhaps TRBD1 as D (6 bases). CDR3 length equals 12 residues. Trimming stripped 7 bases from V and 4 bases from J, with 10 bases between. Germline-derived CDR1 and CDR2 are MNHNS and SASEGT. The CDR3 loop is CASTTGAYGYTF. DNA of the CDR3: TGTGCCAGCACGACAGGAGCCTATGGCTACACCTTC.

Regarding this clonotype: A single base separates this from a much larger clone, so it may be a read error. The chain has TRBV15 and TRBJ2-5; D is tentatively TRBD1 or TRBD2 (5 bases each). V lost 6 bases to trimming and J lost 1 base, with 15 bases between them. There are 15 residues in the CDR3. From germline, CDR1 is LNHNV and CDR2 YYDKDF (reference sequence). CDR3 DNA: TGTGCCACCAGAAGATCCCTGGGACCCCAAGAGACCCAGTACTTC. Encoded protein: CATRRSLGPQETQYF.

V usage is TRBV7-9 and J usage is TRBJ2-5; 10 bases line up with TRBD1. Looked up from germline, CDR1 is SEHNR and CDR2 is FQNEAQ (reference sequence). This CDR3 is built from 16 residues. The V gene end was trimmed by 4 bases and the J gene end by 5 bases; junction bases not matched to a gene: 10. The CDR3 loop reads CASSSRQGAGGETQYF. Here the CDR3 DNA reads TGTGCCAGCAGCTCGAGACAGGGGGCGGGTGGGGAGACCCAGTACTTC.

This rearrangement joins TRBV12-3 or TRBV12-4 to TRBJ2-1, with no clear D. The CDR3 contains 15 residues. Trimming removed 3 bases from V and 1 base from J, with 10 bases in between. The CDR3 reads CASSFFDLSYNEQFF. The DNA for the CDR3 is TGTGCCAGCAGTTTTTTTGATTTGTCCTACAATGAGCAGTTCTTC.

This clonotype was seen ten or more times. The rearrangement links TRBV5-6 to TRBJ2-1; no firm D call. V was shortened by 3 bases and J by 5 bases, with 3 bases between the two germline ends. The CDR3 is made up of 11 amino acids. Per the germline V gene, CDR1 is SGHDT and CDR2 is YYEEEE. Written as DNA, the CDR3 is TGTGCCAGCAGCTCTCACAATGAGCAGTTCTTC. This encodes CASSSHNEQFF.

Regarding this clonotype: Sequence at one end of the junction differs from germline and may be a read error. The gene calls are TRBV6-2 or TRBV6-3 and TRBJ1-2, with D unclear. Looked up from germline, CDR1 is MNHEY and CDR2 is SVGEGT. The CDR3 sequence is 15 residues long. CDR3 DNA: TGTGCCTGCAGCGACCGGGATGCGGGATACTATGGCTACACCTTC. Protein sequence: CACSDRDAGYYGYTF.

This clonotype was observed many times. This chain links TRBV29-1 with TRBJ2-3; 7 positions match TRBD2. The CDR3 extends over 14 amino acids. Germline CDR1 and CDR2: SQVTM and ANQGSEA. The trim removed 5 bases at V and 2 bases at J, leaving 7 bases unmatched. This chain's CDR3 is CSVSQRDFTDTQYF. CDR3 DNA: TGCAGCGTTTCACAGCGGGACTTCACAGATACGCAGTATTTT.

This clonotype has just one count. The junction does not match germline at one end; this may be a read error. The chain couples TRBV28 to TRBJ2-7; D is uncertain. Germline V gene sequence: CDR1 MDHEN, CDR2 SYDVKM. This CDR3 has 13 residues. The CDR3 DNA follows: TGTGCCAGCACCACTGACATCTCCTACGAGCATTACTTC. This encodes CASTTDISYEHYF.

As regards this clonotype: The junction and the germline gene differ at one end; a read error may be behind it. V is TRBV5-1 and J is TRBJ1-2; 7 bases map to TRBD1. CDR1 and CDR2 (germline): SGHRS, YFSETQ. This CDR3 has 13 residues. The CDR3 sequence: CASSLDRPFGYNF. The CDR3 region has the DNA TGTGCCAGCAGCTTGGACAGGCCCTTTGGCTACAACTTC. The entire variable domain, with the rest obtained from reference TRBV5-1 and TRBJ1-2, is as follows: KAGVTQTPRYLIKTRGQQVTLSCSPISGHRSVSWYQQTPGQGLQFLFEYFSETQRNKGNFPGRFSGRQFSNSRSEMNVSTLELGDSALYLCASSLDRPFGYNFGSGTRLTVV.

This clonotype was observed at least ten times. The chain combines TRBV6-1 with TRBJ2-3; 9 nucleotides line up with TRBD2. CDR1 is MNHNS and CDR2 is SASEGT in the germline V gene. Trimming removed 6 bases from V and 2 bases from J; junction bases left unmatched: 9. This CDR3 has 16 amino acids. The CDR3: CASRTTASGATDTQYF. For the CDR3, the DNA is TGTGCCAGCAGAACTACGGCTAGCGGGGCCACAGATACGCAGTATTTT.

This clonotype appeared many times. V is TRBV12-5 and J is TRBJ1-1; D is ambiguous. V was clipped by 2 bases and J by 1 base, with 5 bases between them. This CDR3 is 13 amino acids long. Germline V gene lookup returns CDR1 LGHNT and CDR2 FRNRAP. The CDR3 loop is CASGLRPNTEAFF. For the CDR3, the DNA is TGTGCTAGTGGTTTGCGACCGAACACTGAAGCTTTCTTT.

The V call is TRBV6-1, the J call TRBJ1-5; D remains ambiguous. Germline V lookup: CDR1 MNHNS, CDR2 SASEGT. The CDR3 is 12 amino acids. Trimming removed 3 bases from V and 4 bases from J, with 4 bases in between. The CDR3 loop reads CASSEGNQPQHF. Here the CDR3 DNA reads TGTGCCAGCAGTGAGGGAAATCAGCCCCAGCATTTT.

This clonotype was detected only a few times. A much larger clone sits a single nucleotide away, making a read error possible. The J gene is TRBJ2-3, the V gene TRBV29-1; D tentatively reads TRBD1 or TRBD2 (6 bases each). Germline V gene data show CDR1 as SQVTM and CDR2 as ANQGSEA. CDR3 length: 13 residues. V was clipped by 8 bases and J by 4 bases, with 16 bases between them. The CDR3 DNA reads as TGCAGCTCCGGAGGGGGGATTGCAGATACGCAGTATTTT. This sequence encodes CSSGGGIADTQYF.

A remark on this clonotype: A single base separates this from a much larger clone, so it may be a read error. The J gene is TRBJ2-7, the V gene TRBV5-6, with D tentatively TRBD1 or TRBD2 (5 bases each). CDR1 and CDR2 from the germline V gene are SGHDT and YYEEEE. The length of the CDR3 is 14 residues. V lost 2 bases to trimming and J lost 3 bases, with 12 bases between them. The CDR3 reads CASSFWGSDYEQYF. CDR3 in DNA: TGTGCCAGCAGCTTTTGGGGGAGCGACTACGAGCAGTACTTC.

Turning to this clonotype: The junction and the germline gene differ at one end; a read error may be behind it. The rearrangement links TRBV6-4 to TRBJ2-3; D tentatively fits TRBD1 or TRBD2 (7 bases each). This CDR3 is built from 16 residues. Germline V gene sequence: CDR1 MRHNA, CDR2 SNTAGT. CDR3 loop: CASSDSAGGAQDTKYF. CDR3 bases: TGTGCCAGCAGTGACTCTGCAGGGGGGGCACAAGATACGAAGTATTTT.

The J gene is TRBJ2-1, the V gene TRBV6-9; D remains ambiguous. The CDR3 covers 12 residues. Trimming took off 4 bases at V and 6 bases at J, with 7 bases between the two ends. Germline CDR1 MNHGY, CDR2 SVAAGI. This CDR3 is CASSSDTNEQFF. The CDR3 DNA is TGTGCCAGCAGTTCCGACACCAATGAGCAGTTCTTC.